The sequence of this T cell receptor (beta chain) was determined in a study of blood T cell repertoires in COVID-19. About the study: Acute-phase and convalescent COVID-19 samples originated in the United States, Italy and Spain.

Per the original methods: Counts of nucleated cells, estimated from reference gene primer amplification, were obtained. The method was immunoSEQ multiplex PCR; TCRdb's version includes in-frame clones alone and lacks a portion of them. From that table come the V and J calls and clone size; the DNA was used to work out D and trimming. This table has about 160,000 clones, approximately 85% appearing once. J was trimmed by 6 bases and V by 1 base; bases with no gene match: 8. The germline CDR1 and CDR2 sequences are LGHNA and YNFKEQ. This CDR3 is 17 amino acids long. Sequencing input: peripheral blood. The TCR comes from a man aged 40-50 years with acute or convalescent COVID-19. The J gene is TRBJ1-6, the V gene TRBV4-2, with TRBD1 matching 8 bases. The CDR3 loop is CASSQAATGAPNSPLHF. The CDR3 DNA reads TGTGCCAGCAGCCAAGCAGCGACAGGGGCCCCTAATTCACCCCTCCACTTT.